What follows are 26 T cell receptor beta chains derived from one specimen sequenced in a study of shared clonotypes between healthy human individuals. Assay: immunoSEQ multiplex PCR; the TCRdb copy retains only in-frame clones and omits some. The data hold about 660,000 clones, with roughly 70% observed a single time. The sequencing sample was made of memory CD4+ T cells sorted from blood. As for subset: CD45RA-negative fraction. These receptors were collected from a woman aged 25 to 39 in good health.

The chain carries TRBV5-4 and TRBJ2-5, with 8 positions matching TRBD1. The V segment lost 1 base and the J segment 5 bases; nucleotides outside the gene matches: 4. This CDR3 is 14 amino acids long. The germline gives CDR1 SGHNT, CDR2 YYREEE (reference sequence). The CDR3 loop is CASSLSGGAETQYF. DNA of the CDR3: TGTGCCAGCAGCTTGTCAGGGGGCGCCGAGACCCAGTACTTC.

The rearrangement joins TRBV6-5 to TRBJ2-5; TRBD2 matches at 7 bases. The V gene's germline CDR1 is MNHEY and CDR2 SVGAGI. The CDR3 contains 13 residues. The J segment lost 9 bases and the V segment lost 7 bases, leaving 11 bases of the junction unmatched. The CDR3 here is CASTSDSRGAQYF. The CDR3 nucleotides are TGTGCCAGCACTTCTGACAGCCGGGGGGCCCAGTACTTC.

The V gene is TRBV5-1, the J gene TRBJ2-7; the D gene is possibly TRBD2 (5 bases). V lost 5 bases and J lost 2, with 14 bases in between. Germline V gene sequence: CDR1 SGHRS, CDR2 YFSETQ. The CDR3 is 14 amino acids. The CDR3: CASRRELATYEQYF. CDR3 DNA sequence: TGCGCCAGCAGGAGGGAGTTAGCCACCTACGAGCAGTACTTC.

The rearrangement links TRBV11-2 to TRBJ1-5; 8 bases match TRBD1. With 5 bases clipped from V and 4 bases from J, the junction kept 13 bases outside the gene matches. The CDR3 covers 17 residues. The V gene's germline CDR1 is SGHAT and CDR2 FQNNGV. The CDR3 reads CASSRNPQGAGNQPQHF. The CDR3 DNA sequence: TGTGCCAGCAGCCGAAATCCTCAGGGGGCGGGAAATCAGCCCCAGCATTTT.

This rearrangement joins TRBV7-9 to TRBJ2-3; possibly TRBD1 or TRBD2 for D (5 bases each). V lost 2 bases and J lost 3, with 12 bases in between. The CDR3 has 15 residues. CDR1 SEHNR and CDR2 FQNEAQ come from the germline V gene (reference sequence). This CDR3 is CASSLRGRRTDTQYF. The CDR3 region has the DNA TGTGCCAGCAGCTTACGGGGCAGGAGGACAGATACGCAGTATTTT.

This chain links TRBV4-2 with TRBJ2-6; the D gene could be TRBD1 or TRBD2 (5 bases each). V gave up 1 base and J gave up 0 bases, with 10 bases separating them. The germline gives CDR1 LGHNA, CDR2 YNFKEQ. This CDR3 has 17 amino acids. The CDR3 reads CASSQAKRGSGANVLTF. The CDR3 DNA is TGTGCCAGCAGCCAAGCGAAGAGGGGCTCTGGGGCCAACGTCCTGACTTTC.

The chain combines TRBV9 with TRBJ1-5; D may be TRBD1 (5 bases). CDR1 is SGDLS and CDR2 is YYNGEE in the germline V gene. Trimming took 2 bases from V and 9 from J, leaving 12 bases between them. This CDR3 has 13 residues. In DNA form, the CDR3 reads TGTGCCAGCAGCGTGGGAGGGGTCGGGCCCCAGCATTTT. This sequence encodes CASSVGGVGPQHF.

This clone was seen only once. Other DNA sequences in this specimen translate into the identical CDR3. This chain connects TRBV5-1 to TRBJ2-1; D is ambiguous. The CDR3 is 15 residues long. From germline, CDR1 is SGHRS and CDR2 YFSETQ. Between the trimmed V and J ends, which lost 1 base and 0 bases, there was a span of 8 bases. CDR3 DNA: TGCGCCAGCAGCTTGTCCACCAGCTCCTACAATGAGCAGTTCTTC. This codes for CASSLSTSSYNEQFF. The full variable domain, with the rest looked up from reference TRBV5-1 and TRBJ2-1, is KAGVTQTPRYLIKTRGQQVTLSCSPISGHRSVSWYQQTPGQGLQFLFEYFSETQRNKGNFPGRFSGRQFSNSRSEMNVSTLELGDSALYLCASSLSTSSYNEQFFGPGTRLTVL.

The rearrangement joins TRBV18 to TRBJ2-7; 8 nucleotides line up with TRBD1. This CDR3 contains 16 residues. V shed 2 bases and J 1 base; nucleotides not matched to a gene: 7. From germline, CDR1 is KGHSH and CDR2 LQKENI. The CDR3 DNA reads as TGTGCCAGCTCACCAAGGGGGACAGGTGGTTCCTACGAGCAGTACTTC. Translating it yields CASSPRGTGGSYEQYF.

The rearrangement joins TRBV28 to TRBJ2-3; D perhaps matches TRBD2 (7 bases). This CDR3 has 17 amino acids. Per the germline V gene, CDR1 is MDHEN and CDR2 is SYDVKM. V lost 5 bases and J lost 8, with 26 bases in between. CDR3 residues: CASSVYGPGGVEATQYF. CDR3 nucleotide sequence: TGTGCCAGCAGTGTTTACGGCCCGGGGGGCGTAGAGGCTACGCAGTATTTT.

The chain is built from TRBV5-6 and TRBJ2-7; no clear D gene. This CDR3 spans 18 amino acids. Germline CDR1 reads SGHDT; CDR2 reads YYEEEE. Trimming took off 0 bases at V and 3 bases at J, with 22 bases between the two ends. This CDR3 reads CASSLEGAFGRQLYEQYF. CDR3 bases: TGTGCCAGCAGCTTGGAGGGTGCGTTCGGACGCCAGCTCTACGAGCAGTACTTC.

Concerning this clone: The junction departs from germline at one end; a sequencing error may be responsible. The chain joins TRBV4-1 to TRBJ1-5; the match to TRBD1 covers 10 bases. Per the germline V gene, CDR1 is MGHRA and CDR2 is YSYEKL. The CDR3 runs to 14 residues. In DNA form, the CDR3 reads TGTGCCAGCAGCCGGACAGGGGGAGGTCAGCCCCAGCATTTT. Its protein is CASSRTGGGQPQHF.

The chain couples TRBV5-1 to TRBJ2-7; possibly TRBD1 for D (7 bases). CDR3 length: 13 residues. Trimming took 6 bases from V and 1 from J, leaving 11 bases between them. Germline V gene data show CDR1 as SGHRS and CDR2 as YFSETQ. CDR3: CASNPGGSYEQYF. The DNA of the CDR3 is TGCGCCAGCAACCCAGGGGGGTCCTACGAGCAGTACTTC.

The chain uses TRBV7-9 and TRBJ1-4; 7 nucleotides agree with TRBD1. This CDR3 is built from 16 residues. Germline trimming cut 2 bases from V and 5 bases from J; bases unmatched to any gene: 8. Germline CDR1 is SEHNR and CDR2 is FQNEAQ (reference sequence). The CDR3 DNA reads as TGTGCCAGCAGCTTAAGGACAGGCGCGTCAAATGAAAAACTGTTTTTT. It codes for CASSLRTGASNEKLFF.

This rearrangement joins TRBV7-9 to TRBJ1-3; D is unresolved. Germline CDR1 is SEHNR and CDR2 is FQNEAQ (reference sequence). The CDR3 runs 17 residues. V gave up 7 bases and J gave up 0 bases, with 19 bases separating them. The CDR3 loop is CASNPPNYSGSGNTIYF. The DNA of the CDR3 is TGTGCCAGCAACCCCCCCAATTATTCGGGCTCTGGAAACACCATATATTTT. The full variable domain, in which reference TRBV7-9 and TRBJ1-3 provide the parts outside the CDR3, is DTGVSQNPRHKITKRGQNVTFRCDPISEHNRLYWYRQTLGQGPEFLTYFQNEAQLEKSRLLSDRFSAERPKGSFSTLEIQRTEQGDSAMYLCASNPPNYSGSGNTIYFGEGSWLTVV.

The V gene is TRBV11-1, the J gene TRBJ2-7; 9 bases match TRBD1. This CDR3 has 14 residues. CDR1 and CDR2 (germline): SGHAT, FQDESV (reference sequence). V was pared by 5 bases and J by 3 bases, with 5 bases of the junction left unmatched. This chain's CDR3 is CASSTTTGGYEQYF. The CDR3 nucleotides are TGTGCCAGCAGCACGACGACAGGGGGCTACGAGCAGTACTTC.

The table lists this clone with a count of one. The V and J genes are TRBV28 and TRBJ1-2; D is unresolved. There are 14 residues in the CDR3. V was trimmed by 7 bases and J by 2 bases, leaving 14 bases between them. Germline V gene lookup returns CDR1 MDHEN and CDR2 SYDVKM. The CDR3 is CASTFGDGNYGYTF. The CDR3, as DNA: TGTGCCAGCACCTTCGGTGACGGAAACTATGGCTACACCTTC.

Points on this clone: The sample carries other DNA sequences with the same CDR3. The chain joins TRBV5-1 to TRBJ1-1; possible D gene TRBD1, 6 bases. Trimming removed 2 bases at V and 3 bases at J, with 11 bases between. The CDR3 is 14 amino acids. CDR1 and CDR2 (germline): SGHRS, YFSETQ. CDR3: CASSFQGGDTEAFF. In nucleotides, the CDR3 is TGCGCCAGCAGCTTTCAAGGGGGAGACACTGAAGCTTTCTTT.

The gene calls are TRBV19 and TRBJ1-5; 11 positions agree with TRBD1. Losses at the gene ends were 5 bases for V and 2 bases for J; bases not matched to a gene: 5. CDR1 is LNHDA and CDR2 is SQIVND in the germline V gene (reference sequence). This CDR3 is built from 16 residues. CDR3 bases: TGTGCCAGTAGTGGACAGGGGGCGCGAGGCAATCAGCCCCAGCATTTT. It is translated as CASSGQGARGNQPQHF.

Comments on this clone: At the DNA level, this CDR3 is encoded by other sequences in the same sample as well. This sequence joins TRBV5-1 and TRBJ2-7; D assignment may be TRBD1 or TRBD2 (5 bases each). The V end was cut by 2 bases, the J end by 6 bases, with 12 bases between. The CDR3 extends over 13 amino acids. Looked up from germline, CDR1 is SGHRS and CDR2 is YFSETQ. The CDR3 DNA follows: TGCGCCAGCAGCTTAGTTGAGGGGTCCGAGCAGTACTTC. Translated, it gives CASSLVEGSEQYF.

The CDR3 bases are TGTGCCAGCAGCTTGGACCTACAGGGGGCAAACACCATATATTTT. Residues: CASSLDLQGANTIYF. This chain links TRBV5-8 with TRBJ1-3, with 9 positions matching TRBD1. Losses at the gene ends were 0 bases for V and 6 bases for J; bases not matched to a gene: 4. The germline gives CDR1 SGHTS, CDR2 YDEGEE. This CDR3 is 15 amino acids long.

The chain carries TRBV10-3 and TRBJ2-7, with D unclear. Trimming stripped 3 bases from V and 0 bases from J, with 12 bases between. There are 15 residues in the CDR3. From germline, CDR1 is ENHRY and CDR2 SYGVKD. Written as DNA, the CDR3 is TGTGCCATCAGTGACCCGGCGGCGGCCTCCTACGAGCAGTACTTC. Encoded protein: CAISDPAAASYEQYF.

This sequence joins TRBV28 and TRBJ1-2; a weak D match, TRBD1 (5 bases). Trimming removed 6 bases from V and 8 bases from J, with 16 bases in between. Per the germline V gene, CDR1 is MDHEN and CDR2 is SYDVKM. The CDR3 sequence is 13 residues long. The CDR3 coding sequence is TGTGCCAGCAGACTTAGAATGCAGGGAGGCTACACCTTC. Translation gives CASRLRMQGGYTF.

The table lists this clone with a few counts. V usage is TRBV28 and J usage is TRBJ2-1, with D perhaps assigned TRBD1 or TRBD2 (6 bases each). V lost 7 bases, J lost 2 bases, and 9 bases lay in between. The CDR3 is 13 residues long. Per germline, CDR1 MDHEN and CDR2 SYDVKM. CDR3 sequence (DNA): TGTGCCAGCACAGGGGAGGCCTACAATGAGCAGTTCTTC. It codes for CASTGEAYNEQFF. Full variable domain (outside the CDR3, taken from reference TRBV28 and TRBJ2-1): DVKVTQSSRYLVKRTGEKVFLECVQDMDHENMFWYRQDPGLGLRLIYFSYDVKMKEKGDIPEGYSVSREKKERFSLILESASTNQTSMYLCASTGEAYNEQFFGPGTRLTVL.

The rearrangement joins TRBV2 to TRBJ2-6; 10 bases fit TRBD2. The CDR3 runs to 17 residues. Germline V CDR1 and CDR2: SNHLY, FYNNEI. Germline trimming cut 4 bases from V and 2 bases from J; bases unmatched to any gene: 5. The CDR3 bases are TGTGCCAGCAGTGTAGGTAGCGGGAGGACTGGGGCCAACGTCCTGACTTTC. Translation gives CASSVGSGRTGANVLTF.

The V call is TRBV2, the J call TRBJ2-4; D might be TRBD2 (5 bases). CDR1 SNHLY and CDR2 FYNNEI come from the germline V gene. V was pared by 11 bases and J by 5 bases, with 16 bases between. The CDR3 has 13 residues. The CDR3 here is CAAGGEPQNIQYF. The CDR3 region has the DNA TGTGCCGCGGGTGGGGAGCCGCAAAACATTCAGTACTTC.